The present entry profiles one T cell receptor beta chain with its context. Its antigen is unidentified. This specimen comes from a study of T cell repertoires and HLA-DP antigens. Background on the study: CD4+ T cells were cocultured with HeLa cells expressing HLA-DP.

The V and J ends lost 1 base and 0 bases respectively, with 7 bases between them. This CDR3 is 14 amino acids long. Per germline, CDR1 SGHRS and CDR2 YFSETQ. Sequencing was performed with immunoSEQ multiplex PCR; in TCRdb, only in-frame clones are kept and a portion is missing. The table lists roughly 73,000 clones, 80% of them singletons. The sequence came from a man between 60 and 70 years old in good health and CMV-seronegative. The sequenced sample consisted of CD4+ T cells from PBMCs. The V call is TRBV5-1, the J call TRBJ1-2; D not resolved. This CDR3 is CASSLFGTNYGYTF. Written as DNA, the CDR3 is TGCGCCAGCAGCTTGTTCGGAACTAACTATGGCTACACCTTC.